This T cell receptor beta chain was sequenced during a study of T cells in Graves' hyperthyroidism and ophthalmopathy. Using RNA transcripts as the source, TCR beta CDR3 regions were amplified. First-round RT-PCR targeting the TCR CDR3 was performed with the HTBI primer set. One entry per CDR3 protein, called by TCRdb with MiXCR from the multiplex PCR reads. The top ten clones hold about 3.9% of a sample with about 610,000 distinct CDR3 sequences, roughly 14% of them seen once. PBMCs stemmed from approximately 10 ml fresh peripheral blood. This clonotype was seen at least ten times. The CDR3 contains 17 residues. Germline CDR1 is MNHEY and CDR2 is SMNVEV (reference sequence). V was trimmed by 6 bases and J by 1 base, leaving 19 bases between them.

This chain uses TRBV27 with TRBJ2-4; the D gene could be TRBD1 or TRBD2 (6 bases each). The receptor comes from a middle-aged woman with Graves' ophthalmopathy. The sample taken for sequencing was blood. The CDR3 nucleotides read TGTGCCAGCAGAACAGGGAGGATCTCATCCGCCAAAAACATTCAGTACTTC. It specifies CASRTGRISSAKNIQYF.